This T cell receptor (beta chain) is drawn from a study of T-cell memory formation after mild COVID-19. Study observations and caveats: Clones that contracted clustered mainly in CM and EM if CD4+ and in EMRA if CD8+.

TCRdb independently ran MiXCR on the 5' RACE reads; one entry per CDR3 protein. The sample has about 340,000 distinct CDR3 sequences; approximately 15% are singletons. This CDR3 comprises 15 residues. The junction had 6 bases not matched to a gene; V was cut back by 6 bases and J by 2 bases. Germline V gene data show CDR1 as SGHAT and CDR2 as FQNNGV. This clonotype was counted many times. As yet, its antigen is unknown. The sample was PBMCs or a T cell subset sorted from them (not recorded which). The chain joins TRBV11-2 to TRBJ2-3; 9 bases agree with TRBD2. This clonotype was obtained from a man between 18 and 29 years old who had mild COVID-19 (a few samples of this study predate the infection). Cell type and time point are not known. Here the CDR3 DNA reads TGTGCCAGCAGGCAAAAGCGGGGGGCCACAGATACGCAGTATTTT. As protein: CASRQKRGATDTQYF.